The entry that follows covers one T cell receptor beta chain sequence. Its antigen is not identified. The data were taken from a study of T-cell memory formation after mild COVID-19. Study conclusions and caveats: Mainly CM and EM harbored the contracting CD4+ clones; mainly EMRA harbored the CD8+ ones. Later expanders leaned CD4+, whereas day 15 to 85 contracting clones were balanced CD4/CD8. Unconfirmed was the SARS-CoV-2 specificity of second-wave clones that peaked on day 37.

Researchers used 5'RACE with constant-segment primers to make TCR alpha and TCR beta cDNA libraries that carry sample barcodes and UMIs. TCRdb analysed the 5' RACE reads with MiXCR anew, one entry per CDR3 protein. The table has roughly 12,000 distinct CDR3 sequences, 14% seen once. There are 11 residues in the CDR3. The trim removed 6 bases at V and 8 bases at J, leaving 5 bases unmatched. Germline assignment: CDR1 SQVTM and CDR2 ANQGSEA. This receptor was obtained from a man younger than 30 who had mild COVID-19 (a few samples of this study predate the infection). Cell type and time point are not known. The rearrangement links TRBV29-1 to TRBJ1-2; 8 positions match TRBD1. Material: PBMCs or a T cell subset sorted from them (not recorded which). This chain's CDR3 is CSVAQGVGYTF. The DNA for the CDR3 is TGCAGCGTGGCACAGGGGGTGGGCTACACCTTC.